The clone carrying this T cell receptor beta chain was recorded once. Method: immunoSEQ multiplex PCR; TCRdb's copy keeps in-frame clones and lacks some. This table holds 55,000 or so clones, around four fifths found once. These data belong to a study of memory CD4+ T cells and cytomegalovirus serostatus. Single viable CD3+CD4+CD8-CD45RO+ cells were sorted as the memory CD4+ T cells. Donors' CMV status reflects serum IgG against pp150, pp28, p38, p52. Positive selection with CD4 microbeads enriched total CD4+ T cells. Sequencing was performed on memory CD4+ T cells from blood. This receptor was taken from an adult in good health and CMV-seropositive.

The CDR3 here is CASSLAAVEELFF. The CDR3 region has the DNA TGTGCCAGCAGCTTAGCGGCTGTGGAGGAGCTGTTTTTT. The chain uses TRBV7-9 and TRBJ2-2; no firm D call. The CDR3 extends over 13 amino acids. Trimming cost V 0 bases and J 10 bases, with 9 bases left between them. Per germline, CDR1 SEHNR and CDR2 FQNEAQ (reference sequence).